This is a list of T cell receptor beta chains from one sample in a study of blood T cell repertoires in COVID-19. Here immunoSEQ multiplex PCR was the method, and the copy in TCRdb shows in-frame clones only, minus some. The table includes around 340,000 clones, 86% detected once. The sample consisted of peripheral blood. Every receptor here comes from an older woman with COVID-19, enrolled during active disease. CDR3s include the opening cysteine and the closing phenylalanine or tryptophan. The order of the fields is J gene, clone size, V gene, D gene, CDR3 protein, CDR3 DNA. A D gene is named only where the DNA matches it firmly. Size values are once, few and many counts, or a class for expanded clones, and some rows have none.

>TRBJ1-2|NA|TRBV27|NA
CASSFGDNYGYTF
TGTGCCAGCAGTTTCGGGGATAACTATGGCTACACCTTC
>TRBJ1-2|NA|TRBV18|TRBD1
CASSPSRDSSRGYTF
TGTGCCAGCTCACCGTCCCGGGACAGCTCTCGGGGCTACACCTTC
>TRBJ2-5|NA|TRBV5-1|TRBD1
CASSVGQGGNIGETQYF
TGCGCCAGCAGCGTCGGACAGGGCGGGAATATAGGAGAGACCCAGTACTTC
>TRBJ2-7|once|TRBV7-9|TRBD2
CASSSGLAGLFDEQYF
TGTGCCAGCAGCTCAGGACTAGCGGGGTTATTCGACGAGCAGTACTTC
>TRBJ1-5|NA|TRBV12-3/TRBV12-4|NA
CATQLAGGPQHF
TGTGCCACCCAGCTGGCGGGAGGGCCCCAGCATTTT
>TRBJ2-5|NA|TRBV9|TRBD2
CASSVSGGAEGQETQYF
TGTGCCAGCAGCGTTAGCGGGGGGGCAGAGGGGCAAGAGACCCAGTACTTC
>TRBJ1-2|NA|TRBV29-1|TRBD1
CSVWDRGIGYTF
TGCAGCGTTTGGGACAGGGGAATTGGCTACACCTTC
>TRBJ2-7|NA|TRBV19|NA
CASSISGASYEQYF
TGTGCCAGTAGTATCTCAGGGGCCTCCTACGAGCAGTACTTC
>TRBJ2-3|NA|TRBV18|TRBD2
CASSETAGGEDTQYF
TGTGCCAGCTCCGAGACCGCGGGGGGGGAAGATACGCAGTATTTT
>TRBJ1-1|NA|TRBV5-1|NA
CASSLGQVEAFF
TGCGCCAGCAGCTTGGGACAGGTTGAAGCTTTCTTT
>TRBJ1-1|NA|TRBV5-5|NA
CASSHPGGREAFF
TGTGCCAGCAGCCATCCCGGTGGGAGGGAAGCTTTCTTT
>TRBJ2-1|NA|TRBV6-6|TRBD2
CASSRAGGLNNEQFF
TGTGCCAGCAGCCGAGCGGGGGGGTTAAACAATGAGCAGTTCTTC
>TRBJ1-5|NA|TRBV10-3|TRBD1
CATGQENNQPQHF
TGTGCCACGGGACAGGAAAACAATCAGCCCCAGCATTTT
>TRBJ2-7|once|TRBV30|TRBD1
CAWSNQGANYEQYF
TGTGCCTGGAGTAATCAGGGGGCTAACTACGAGCAGTACTTC
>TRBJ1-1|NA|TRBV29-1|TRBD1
CSVDRAMNTEAFF
TGCAGCGTAGACAGGGCCATGAACACTGAAGCTTTCTTT
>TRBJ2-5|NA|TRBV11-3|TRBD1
CASSRQGQETQYF
TGTGCCAGCAGCCGACAGGGACAAGAGACCCAGTACTTC
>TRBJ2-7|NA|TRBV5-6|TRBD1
CASSHRGQATYEQYF
TGTGCCAGCAGCCACCGGGGACAGGCAACCTACGAGCAGTACTTC
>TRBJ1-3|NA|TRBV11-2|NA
CASTTGDTIYF
TGTGCCAGCACTACCGGGGACACCATATATTTT
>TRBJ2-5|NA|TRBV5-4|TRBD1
CASSRQGAAETQYF
TGTGCCAGCAGCCGACAGGGGGCAGCAGAGACCCAGTACTTC
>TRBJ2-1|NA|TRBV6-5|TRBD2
CASSGGSSYNEQFF
TGTGCCAGTAGCGGGGGGAGCTCCTACAATGAGCAGTTCTTC
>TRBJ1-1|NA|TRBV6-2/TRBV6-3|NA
CASSYKPGNTEAFF
TGTGCCAGCAGTTACAAGCCCGGTAACACTGAAGCTTTCTTT
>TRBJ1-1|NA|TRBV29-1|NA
CSVEEGGESMNTEAFF
TGCAGCGTTGAAGAGGGCGGGGAATCCATGAACACTGAAGCTTTCTTT
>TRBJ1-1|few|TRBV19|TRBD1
CASGQGTGDEAFF
TGTGCCAGTGGGCAAGGGACAGGGGATGAAGCTTTCTTT
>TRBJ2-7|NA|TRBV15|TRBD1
CATSREGQGYEQYF
TGTGCCACCAGCAGAGAAGGACAGGGCTACGAGCAGTACTTC
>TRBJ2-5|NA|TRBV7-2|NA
CASRQGGAGETQYF
TGTGCCAGCAGGCAAGGGGGGGCCGGAGAGACCCAGTACTTC
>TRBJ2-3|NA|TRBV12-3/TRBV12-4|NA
CASSLPPGVTQYF
TGTGCCAGCAGTTTGCCCCCCGGAGTGACGCAGTATTTT
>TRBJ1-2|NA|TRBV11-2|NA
CASSEGSSGYTF
TGTGCCAGCAGCGAAGGGAGTTCTGGCTACACCTTC
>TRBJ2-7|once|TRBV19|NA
CASSIAAGLYEQYF
TGTGCCAGTAGTATAGCGGCTGGGCTCTACGAGCAGTACTTC
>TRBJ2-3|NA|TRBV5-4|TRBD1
CASSSTGKDTQYF
TGTGCCAGCAGCTCGACAGGGAAAGATACGCAGTATTTT
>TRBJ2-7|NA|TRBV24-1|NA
CATSAGGPGSYEQYF
TGTGCCACCAGTGCGGGGGGCCCTGGCTCATACGAGCAGTACTTC
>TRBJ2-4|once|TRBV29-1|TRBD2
CSAREGENIQYF
TGCAGCGCCCGGGAGGGTGAAAACATTCAGTACTTC
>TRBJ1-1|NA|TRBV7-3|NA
CASSYRGTTEAFF
TGTGCCAGCAGCTACCGTGGCACCACTGAAGCTTTCTTT
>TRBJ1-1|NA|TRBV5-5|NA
CASSFGVRDTEAFF
TGTGCCAGCAGCTTCGGGGTAAGGGATACTGAAGCTTTCTTT
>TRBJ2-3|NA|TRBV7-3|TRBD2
CASRASGGSNTQYF
TGTGCCAGCAGAGCTAGCGGGGGATCAAATACGCAGTATTTT
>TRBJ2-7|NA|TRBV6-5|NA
CASSSARALPYEQYF
TGTGCCAGCAGTTCGGCCAGGGCTCTCCCCTACGAGCAGTACTTC
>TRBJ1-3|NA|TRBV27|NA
CASSTVSTGNTIYF
TGTGCCAGCAGTACAGTGAGCACTGGAAACACCATATATTTT
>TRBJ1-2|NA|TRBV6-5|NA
CASSQTDNYGYTF
TGTGCCAGCAGCCAGACAGATAACTATGGCTACACCTTC
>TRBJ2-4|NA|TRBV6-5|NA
CASSYAQSLAKNIQYF
TGTGCCAGCAGTTACGCACAGTCCCTAGCCAAAAACATTCAGTACTTC
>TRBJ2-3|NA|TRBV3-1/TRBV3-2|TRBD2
CASSPLAGGVTDTQYF
TGTGCCAGCAGCCCCTTAGCGGGGGGCGTCACAGATACGCAGTATTTT
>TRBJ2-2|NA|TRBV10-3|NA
CAIINEGAGLNTGELFF
TGTGCCATCATCAACGAGGGTGCGGGTTTGAACACCGGGGAGCTGTTTTTT
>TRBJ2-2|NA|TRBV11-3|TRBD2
CASSFAGVDTGELFF
TGTGCCAGCAGCTTTGCGGGGGTAGACACCGGGGAGCTGTTTTTT
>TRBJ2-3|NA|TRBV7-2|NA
CASSLRSWDKLFTDTQYF
TGTGCCAGCAGCTTAAGATCTTGGGACAAATTATTCACAGATACGCAGTATTTT
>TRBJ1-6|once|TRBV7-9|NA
CASSLVQYNSPLHF
TGTGCCAGCAGCTTAGTACAGTATAATTCACCCCTCCACTTT
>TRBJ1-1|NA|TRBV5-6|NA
CASSEQPGTEAFF
TGTGCCAGCAGCGAGCAGCCCGGGACTGAAGCTTTCTTT
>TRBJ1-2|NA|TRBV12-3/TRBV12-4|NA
CASRVAGNYGYTF
TGTGCCAGCAGGGTAGCCGGGAACTATGGCTACACCTTC
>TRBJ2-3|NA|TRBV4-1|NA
CASSNQGLSTDTQYF
TGCGCCAGCAGCAACCAGGGACTGAGCACAGATACGCAGTATTTT
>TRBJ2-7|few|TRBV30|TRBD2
CAWMGQAGESYEQYF
TGTGCCTGGATGGGGCAGGCGGGGGAGTCCTACGAGCAGTACTTC
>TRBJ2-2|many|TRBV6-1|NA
CASSDQGITGELFF
TGTGCCAGCAGTGATCAGGGAATCACCGGGGAGCTGTTTTTT
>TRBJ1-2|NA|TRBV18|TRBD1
CASSPPDRGEDGYTF
TGTGCCAGCTCACCCCCGGACAGGGGAGAGGATGGCTACACCTTC
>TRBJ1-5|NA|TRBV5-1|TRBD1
CASSLGQGVGNQPQHF
TGCGCCAGCAGCTTGGGACAGGGCGTGGGAAATCAGCCCCAGCATTTT
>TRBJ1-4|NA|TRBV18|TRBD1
CASSPRTGTNEKLFF
TGTGCCAGCTCACCGAGGACAGGCACTAATGAAAAACTGTTTTTT
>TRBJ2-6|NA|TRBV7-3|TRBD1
CASSLRQGAGANVLTF
TGTGCCAGCAGTCTTAGACAGGGGGCTGGGGCCAACGTCCTGACTTTC
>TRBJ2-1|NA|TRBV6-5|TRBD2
CATRPGLASNEQFF
TGTGCCACCCGACCGGGACTAGCATCCAATGAGCAGTTCTTC
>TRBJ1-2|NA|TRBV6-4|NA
CASSDREAGLRYGYTF
TGTGCCAGCAGTGACAGGGAAGCGGGCCTTCGTTATGGCTACACCTTC